The rows below give T cell receptor beta chains drawn from one sample of a study of T-cell memory formation after mild COVID-19. TCRdb re-called the 5' RACE reads through MiXCR, storing one row per CDR3 protein. Found here are more than 200,000 distinct CDR3 sequences, about a sixth of them singletons; the top ten hold approximately 3.5%. The sample taken for sequencing was PBMCs or a T cell subset sorted from them (not recorded which). All receptors come from a young man who had mild COVID-19 (a few samples of this study predate the infection). Cell type and time point are not known. Each CDR3 is given with its conserved first and last residue. A D gene is named only where the DNA matches it firmly. Not every row has a clone size; where given, it reads once, few, many or a size class.

>NA|TRBJ2-7|TRBV30|NA
CAWSPDRYEQYF
TGTGCCTGGAGTCCGGACAGATACGAGCAGTACTTC
>NA|TRBJ1-6|TRBV11-3|NA
CASSLGDGFNSPLHF
TGTGCCAGCAGCTTGGGGGACGGTTTCAATTCACCCCTCCACTTT
>few|TRBJ2-2|TRBV28|NA
CASRTDTGELFF
TGTGCCAGCAGGACCGACACCGGGGAGCTGTTTTTT
>NA|TRBJ2-5|TRBV7-2|TRBD2
CASSSRAGDQGKTQYF
TGTGCCAGCAGCTCAAGGGCGGGGGACCAGGGAAAGACCCAGTACTTC
>few|TRBJ2-5|TRBV7-3|NA
CASSSAGGQETQYF
TGTGCCAGCAGCTCCGCTGGGGGGCAAGAGACCCAGTACTTC
>few|TRBJ2-3|TRBV2|TRBD2
CASRETSGDTQYF
TGTGCCAGCAGAGAGACTAGCGGAGATACGCAGTATTTT
>NA|TRBJ2-1|TRBV11-2|TRBD1
CASSDRVVTPNQFF
TGTGCCAGCAGCGACAGGGTGGTGACGCCAAACCAGTTCTTC
>NA|TRBJ2-7|TRBV5-1|NA
CASSLASGSPEQYF
TGCGCCAGCAGCTTGGCTTCGGGGTCCCCCGAGCAGTACTTC
>few|TRBJ2-5|TRBV5-1|NA
CASSPTGHTLGETQYF
TGCGCCAGCAGCCCCACCGGACACACCCTTGGGGAGACCCAGTACTTC
>NA|TRBJ1-5|TRBV4-3|TRBD1
CASSRPGQGCQPQHF
TGCGCCAGCAGCCGTCCGGGACAGGGGTGTCAGCCCCAGCATTTT
>few|TRBJ2-4|TRBV18|NA
CASSPDSIQYF
TGTGCCAGCTCACCAGACAGTATCCAGTACTTC
>NA|TRBJ2-5|TRBV2|NA
CASSEQGRGETQYF
TGTGCCAGCAGTGAACAGGGCCGGGGAGAGACCCAGTACTTC